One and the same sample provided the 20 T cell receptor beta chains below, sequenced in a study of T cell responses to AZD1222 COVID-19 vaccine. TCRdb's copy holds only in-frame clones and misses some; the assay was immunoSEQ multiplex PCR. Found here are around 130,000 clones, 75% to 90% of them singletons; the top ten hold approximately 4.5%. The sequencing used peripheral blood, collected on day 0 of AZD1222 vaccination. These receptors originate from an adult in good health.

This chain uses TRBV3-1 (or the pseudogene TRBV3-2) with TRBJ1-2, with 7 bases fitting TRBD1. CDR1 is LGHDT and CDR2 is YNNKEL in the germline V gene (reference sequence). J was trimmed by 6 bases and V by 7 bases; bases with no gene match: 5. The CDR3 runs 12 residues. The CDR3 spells CASTYRGDGYTF. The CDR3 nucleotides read TGTGCCAGCACCTACAGGGGCGATGGCTACACCTTC.

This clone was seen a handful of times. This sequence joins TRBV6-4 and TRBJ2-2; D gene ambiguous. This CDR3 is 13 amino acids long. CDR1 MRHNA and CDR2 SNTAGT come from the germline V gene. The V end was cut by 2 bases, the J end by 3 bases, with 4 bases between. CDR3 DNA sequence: TGTGCCAGCAGTGACAGGGACACCGGGGAGCTGTTTTTT. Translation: CASSDRDTGELFF.

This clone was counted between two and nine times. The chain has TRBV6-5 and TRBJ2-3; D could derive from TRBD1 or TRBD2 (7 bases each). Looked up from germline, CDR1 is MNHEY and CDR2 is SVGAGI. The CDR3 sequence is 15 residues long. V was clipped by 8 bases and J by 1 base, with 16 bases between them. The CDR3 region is CASSQGGPRTDTQYF. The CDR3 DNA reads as TGTGCCAGCTCCCAGGGGGGGCCGCGCACAGATACGCAGTATTTT.

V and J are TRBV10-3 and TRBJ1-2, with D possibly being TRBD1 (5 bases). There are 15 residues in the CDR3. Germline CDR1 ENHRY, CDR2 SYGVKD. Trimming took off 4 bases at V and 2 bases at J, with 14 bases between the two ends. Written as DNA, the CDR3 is TGTGCCATCAGTGGCCAGGACACTCGAAACTATGGCTACACCTTC. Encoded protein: CAISGQDTRNYGYTF.

The CDR3: CASSTLTSGTMQFF. DNA for the CDR3: TGTGCCAGTAGTACCCTGACTAGCGGGACGATGCAGTTCTTC. The genes are TRBV19 and TRBJ2-1; TRBD2 matches at 11 bases. The CDR3 has 14 amino acids. After removal of 4 bases from V and 12 bases from J, the junction contained 8 bases not matched to a gene. Germline lookup yields CDR1 LNHDA and CDR2 SQIVND (reference sequence).

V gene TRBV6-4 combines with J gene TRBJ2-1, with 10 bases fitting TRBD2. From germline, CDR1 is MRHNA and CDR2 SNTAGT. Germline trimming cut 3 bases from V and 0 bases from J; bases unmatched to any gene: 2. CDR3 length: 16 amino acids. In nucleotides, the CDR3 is TGTGCCAGCAGTGAACTAGCGGGAAGCTCCTACAATGAGCAGTTCTTC. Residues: CASSELAGSSYNEQFF.

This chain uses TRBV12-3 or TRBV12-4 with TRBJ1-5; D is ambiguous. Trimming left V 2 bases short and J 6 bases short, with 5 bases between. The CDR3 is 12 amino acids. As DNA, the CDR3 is TGTGCCAGCAGTTTAAACTTTCAGCCCCAGCATTTT. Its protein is CASSLNFQPQHF.

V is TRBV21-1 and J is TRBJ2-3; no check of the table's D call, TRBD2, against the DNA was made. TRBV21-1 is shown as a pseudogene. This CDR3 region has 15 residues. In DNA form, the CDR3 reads TGTGCCAGCAGCCCCCCCGCGACTAGCACAGATACGCAGTATTTT. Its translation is CASSPPATSTDTQYF.

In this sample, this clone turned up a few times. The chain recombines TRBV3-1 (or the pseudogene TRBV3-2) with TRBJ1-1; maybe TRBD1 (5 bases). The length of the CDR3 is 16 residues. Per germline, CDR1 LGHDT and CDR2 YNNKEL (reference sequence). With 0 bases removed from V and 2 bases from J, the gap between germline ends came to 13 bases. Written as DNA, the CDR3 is TGTGCCAGCAGCCAAGATCGGAACAGGATTAACACTGAAGCTTTCTTT. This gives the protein CASSQDRNRINTEAFF.

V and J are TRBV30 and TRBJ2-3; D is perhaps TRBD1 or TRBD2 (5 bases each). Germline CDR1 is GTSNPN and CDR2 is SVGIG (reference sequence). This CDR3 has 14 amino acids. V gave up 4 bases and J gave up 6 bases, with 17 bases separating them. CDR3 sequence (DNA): TGTGCCTGGAACCCGGTGAGGGGCAGGGATACGCAGTATTTT. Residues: CAWNPVRGRDTQYF.

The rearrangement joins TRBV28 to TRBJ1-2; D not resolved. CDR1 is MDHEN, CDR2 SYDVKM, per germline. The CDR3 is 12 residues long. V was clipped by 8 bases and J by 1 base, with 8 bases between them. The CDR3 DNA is TGTGCCAGCGGGATTTTTAACTATGGCTACACCTTC. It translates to CASGIFNYGYTF.

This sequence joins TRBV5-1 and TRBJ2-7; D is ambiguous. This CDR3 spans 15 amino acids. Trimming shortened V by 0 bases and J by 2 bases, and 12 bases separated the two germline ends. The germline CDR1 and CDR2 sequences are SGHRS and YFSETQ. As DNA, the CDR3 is TGCGCCAGCAGCTTGGTTCGAGACACAACCTACGAGCAGTACTTC. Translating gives CASSLVRDTTYEQYF.

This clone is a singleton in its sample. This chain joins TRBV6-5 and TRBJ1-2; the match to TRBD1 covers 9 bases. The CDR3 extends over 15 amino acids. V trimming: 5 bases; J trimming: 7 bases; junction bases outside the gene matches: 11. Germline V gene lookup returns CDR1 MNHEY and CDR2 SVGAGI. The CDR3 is CASSPQPDRGSGYTF. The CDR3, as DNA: TGTGCCAGCAGTCCCCAACCGGACAGGGGATCTGGCTACACCTTC.

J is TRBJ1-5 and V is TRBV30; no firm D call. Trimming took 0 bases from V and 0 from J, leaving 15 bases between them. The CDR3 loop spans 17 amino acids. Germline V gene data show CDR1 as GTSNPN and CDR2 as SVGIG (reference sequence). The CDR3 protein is CAWSVPVQTNSNQPQHF. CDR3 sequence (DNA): TGTGCCTGGAGTGTACCTGTACAGACTAATAGCAATCAGCCCCAGCATTTT.

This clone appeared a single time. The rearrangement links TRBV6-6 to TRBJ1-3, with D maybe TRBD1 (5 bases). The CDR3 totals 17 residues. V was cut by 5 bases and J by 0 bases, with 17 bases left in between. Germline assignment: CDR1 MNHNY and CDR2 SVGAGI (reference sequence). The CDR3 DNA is TGTGCCAGCAGTCTCAGCGGGGGTGTGGGCTCTGGAAACACCATATATTTT. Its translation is CASSLSGGVGSGNTIYF.

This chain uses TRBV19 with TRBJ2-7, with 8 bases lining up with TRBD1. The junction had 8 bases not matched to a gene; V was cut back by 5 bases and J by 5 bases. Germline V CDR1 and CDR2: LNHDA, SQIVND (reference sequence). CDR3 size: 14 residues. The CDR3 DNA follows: TGTGCCAGTAGTTCCCAGGGGGCGCGGGACGAGCAGTACTTC. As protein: CASSSQGARDEQYF.

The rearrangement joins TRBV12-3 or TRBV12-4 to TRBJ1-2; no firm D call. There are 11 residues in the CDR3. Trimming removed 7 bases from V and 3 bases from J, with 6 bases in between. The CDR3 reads CASTSDYGYTF. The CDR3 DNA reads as TGTGCCAGCACTTCAGACTATGGCTACACCTTC.

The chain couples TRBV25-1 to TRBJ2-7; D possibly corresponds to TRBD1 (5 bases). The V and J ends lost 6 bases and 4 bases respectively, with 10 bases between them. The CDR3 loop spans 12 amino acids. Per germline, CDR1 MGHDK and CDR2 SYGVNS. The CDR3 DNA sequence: TGTGCCAGCAGAGGGGTTAGGTACGAGCAGTACTTC. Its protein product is CASRGVRYEQYF.

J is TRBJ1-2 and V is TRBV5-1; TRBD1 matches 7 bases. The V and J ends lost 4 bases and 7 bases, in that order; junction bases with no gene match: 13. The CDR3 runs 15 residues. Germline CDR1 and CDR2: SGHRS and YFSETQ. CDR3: CASSPLGQDRGGYTF. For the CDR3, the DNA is TGCGCCAGCAGCCCCCTTGGACAGGATCGGGGTGGCTACACCTTC.

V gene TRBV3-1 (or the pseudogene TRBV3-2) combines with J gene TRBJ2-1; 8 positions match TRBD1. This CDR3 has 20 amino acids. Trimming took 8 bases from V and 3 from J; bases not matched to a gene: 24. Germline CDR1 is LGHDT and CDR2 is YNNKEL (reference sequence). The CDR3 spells CASGALRESETGDNYNEQFF. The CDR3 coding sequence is TGTGCCAGCGGAGCTCTTCGAGAATCGGAGACAGGGGACAACTACAATGAGCAGTTCTTC.